The 8 T cell receptor beta chains in this list originate from one sample, sequenced in a study of early T cells in non-severe SARS-CoV-2 infection. TCRdb fed the 5' RACE reads into MiXCR, producing one record per CDR3 protein. Here the sample spans more than 50,000 distinct CDR3 sequences, 12% being singletons. Sequencing was performed on whole blood, taken at baseline. Receptors originate from an adult who was a healthcare worker with PCR-confirmed SARS-CoV-2 infection or an uninfected control (not recorded which).

This clonotype was observed a handful of times. This chain connects TRBV2 to TRBJ2-6; 9 bases are a match to TRBD2. The J segment lost 0 bases and the V segment lost 10 bases, leaving 7 bases of the junction unmatched. The germline gives CDR1 SNHLY, CDR2 FYNNEI. The CDR3 totals 16 residues. The CDR3 nucleotides read TGTGCCAATAGCGGGAGCGGGGGCTCTGGGGCCAACGTCCTGACTTTC. Amino acid sequence: CANSGSGGSGANVLTF.

This clonotype was counted at least ten times. V gene TRBV12-3 or TRBV12-4 combines with J gene TRBJ1-1; a weak D match, TRBD1 (5 bases). Deletions cut 3 bases from V and 5 bases from J, with 16 bases between. This CDR3 contains 15 residues. The CDR3 sequence is CASSFEGSGVTEAFF. CDR3 in DNA: TGTGCCAGCAGTTTCGAGGGGTCAGGTGTGACTGAAGCTTTCTTT.

DNA for the CDR3: TGTGCCAGCAGCTTGAGAGGGAGCAATCAGCCCCAGCATTTT. Translating gives CASSLRGSNQPQHF. The chain recombines TRBV7-9 with TRBJ1-5; D is undetermined. The CDR3 is 14 amino acids. The germline V and J ends were trimmed by 3 bases and 1 base, with 7 bases remaining between them. Germline CDR1 and CDR2: SEHNR and FQNEAQ (reference sequence).

This clonotype was seen many times. V and J are TRBV7-9 and TRBJ2-3; the D is unclear. The CDR3 has 12 residues. Germline V CDR1 and CDR2: SEHNR, FQNEAQ (reference sequence). Trimming pared 1 base from V and 2 bases from J, leaving 1 base between. The CDR3 nucleotides read TGTGCCAGCAGCTTAGACACAGATACGCAGTATTTT. Translated: CASSLDTDTQYF.

This chain links TRBV7-8 with TRBJ2-7; TRBD1 matches at 7 bases. Germline CDR1 SGHVS, CDR2 FQNEAQ. With V trimmed by 5 bases and J by 7 bases, 5 bases remained unmatched. This CDR3 has 12 amino acids. In DNA, the CDR3 is TGTGCCAGCAGCGAAGACAGGGATGAGCAGTACTTC. This codes for CASSEDRDEQYF.

The V call is TRBV4-3, the J call TRBJ2-1, with D possibly matching TRBD1 (6 bases). The CDR3 covers 15 residues. The germline V and J ends were trimmed by 4 bases and 4 bases, with 14 bases remaining between them. CDR1 and CDR2 (germline): LGHNA, YSLEER. The DNA for the CDR3 is TGCGCCAGCAGCCTCATTAGGGGGTATTACAATGAGCAGTTCTTC. Amino acid sequence: CASSLIRGYYNEQFF.

The chain is built from TRBV7-2 and TRBJ2-3, with TRBD2 matching 11 bases. CDR1 and CDR2 from the germline V gene are SGHTA and FQGNSA. Unmatched junction bases numbered 5, after V lost 3 bases and J lost 3 bases. The CDR3 loop spans 16 amino acids. The CDR3 reads CASSFRLAGSTDTQYF. CDR3 sequence (DNA): TGTGCCAGCAGCTTCCGACTAGCGGGAAGTACAGATACGCAGTATTTT.

This clonotype was found many times. The gene calls are TRBV6-5 and TRBJ1-1, with D possibly TRBD1 on 5 matching bases. The CDR3 totals 15 residues. V lost 4 bases to trimming and J lost 3 bases, with 15 bases between them. Germline-derived CDR1 and CDR2 are MNHEY and SVGAGI. CDR3 protein: CASSSGPGGDTEAFF. In nucleotides, the CDR3 is TGTGCCAGCAGTTCCGGTCCTGGGGGGGACACTGAAGCTTTCTTT.